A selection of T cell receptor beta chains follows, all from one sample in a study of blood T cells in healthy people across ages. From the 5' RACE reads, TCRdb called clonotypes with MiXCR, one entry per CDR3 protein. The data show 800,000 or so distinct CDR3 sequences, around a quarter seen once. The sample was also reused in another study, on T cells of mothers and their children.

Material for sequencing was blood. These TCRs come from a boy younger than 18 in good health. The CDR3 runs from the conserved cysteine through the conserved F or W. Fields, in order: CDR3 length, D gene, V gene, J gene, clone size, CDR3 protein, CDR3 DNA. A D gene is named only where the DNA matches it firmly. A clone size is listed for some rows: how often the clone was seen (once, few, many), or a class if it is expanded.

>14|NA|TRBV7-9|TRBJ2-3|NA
CASSLAFSTDTQYF
TGTGCCAGCAGCTTAGCCTTCAGCACAGATACGCAGTATTTT
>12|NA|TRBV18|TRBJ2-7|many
CASSPGRYEQYF
TGTGCCAGCAGCCCGGGGAGATACGAGCAGTACTTC
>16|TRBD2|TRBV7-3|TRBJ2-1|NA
CASSILSGAPGNEQFF
TGTGCCAGCAGCATATTGAGCGGGGCGCCGGGGAATGAGCAGTTCTTC
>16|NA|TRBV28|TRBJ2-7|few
CASSLSGGYGPYEQYF
TGTGCCAGCAGTTTATCTGGGGGCTATGGGCCCTACGAGCAGTACTTC
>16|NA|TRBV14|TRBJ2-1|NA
CASSPRPPGAGGEQFF
TGTGCCAGCAGCCCCCGCCCCCCGGGGGCGGGCGGTGAGCAGTTCTTC
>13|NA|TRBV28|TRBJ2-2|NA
CASSISRPGELFF
TGTGCCAGCAGTATTTCCCGTCCGGGGGAGCTGTTTTTT
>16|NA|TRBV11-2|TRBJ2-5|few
CASREGSRVWQETQYF
TGTGCCAGCAGGGAAGGTTCTAGAGTCTGGCAAGAGACCCAGTACTTC
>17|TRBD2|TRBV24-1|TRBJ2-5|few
CATSAPGTSGPPETQYF
TGTGCCACCAGTGCCCCCGGGACTAGCGGGCCGCCGGAGACCCAGTACTTC
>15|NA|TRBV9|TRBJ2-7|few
CASSAETSTGDEQYF
TGTGCCAGCAGCGCGGAGACCTCCACCGGGGACGAGCAGTACTTC
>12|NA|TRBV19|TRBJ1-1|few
CASSIGVAEAFF
TGTGCCAGTAGTATTGGGGTCGCTGAAGCTTTCTTT
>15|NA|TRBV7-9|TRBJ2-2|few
CASSQPGQNTGELFF
TGTGCCAGCAGCCAACCCGGACAGAACACCGGGGAGCTGTTTTTT
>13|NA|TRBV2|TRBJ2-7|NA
CASKVSPAYEQYF
TGTGCCAGCAAGGTCTCCCCGGCTTACGAGCAGTACTTC
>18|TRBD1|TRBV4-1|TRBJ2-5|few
CASSQERGQGGFQETQYF
TGCGCCAGCAGCCAAGAAAGGGGACAGGGGGGGTTCCAAGAGACCCAGTACTTC
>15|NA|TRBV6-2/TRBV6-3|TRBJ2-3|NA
CASSYRSSLTDTQYF
TGTGCCAGCAGTTATAGGTCTAGCCTGACAGATACGCAGTATTTT
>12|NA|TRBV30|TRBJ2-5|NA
CAWSVTQETQYF
TGTGCCTGGAGTGTTACCCAAGAGACCCAGTACTTC
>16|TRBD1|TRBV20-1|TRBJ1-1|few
CSARDHGQGMNTEAFF
TGCAGTGCTAGAGACCATGGACAGGGAATGAACACTGAAGCTTTCTTT
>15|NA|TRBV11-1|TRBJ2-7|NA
CASSLAGESSYEQYF
TGTGCCAGCAGCTTAGCAGGGGAAAGCTCCTACGAGCAGTACTTC
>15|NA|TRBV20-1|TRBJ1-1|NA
CSAPTRDIMNTEAFF
TGCAGTGCTCCGACCCGGGACATAATGAACACTGAAGCTTTCTTT
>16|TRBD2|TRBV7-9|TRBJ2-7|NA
CASSPGTSGSTYEQYF
TGTGCCAGCAGCCCGGGGACTAGCGGGAGCACCTACGAGCAGTACTTC
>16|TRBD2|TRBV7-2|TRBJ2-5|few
CASSLAGGRLEETQYF
TGTGCCAGCAGCTTGGCGGGGGGCCGGCTTGAAGAGACCCAGTACTTC
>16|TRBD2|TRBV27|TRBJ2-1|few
CASTPFPGGIRNEQFF
TGTGCCAGCACTCCCTTCCCGGGGGGGATCAGGAATGAGCAGTTCTTC
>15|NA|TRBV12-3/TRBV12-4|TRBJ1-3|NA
CASSLIQGPGNTIYF
TGTGCCAGCAGCCTAATACAGGGCCCTGGAAACACCATATATTTT
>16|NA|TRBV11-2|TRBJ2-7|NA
CASSLDPVESSYEQYF
TGTGCCAGCAGCTTAGATCCCGTTGAGTCCTCCTACGAGCAGTACTTC
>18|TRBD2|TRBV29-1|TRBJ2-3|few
CSVAESAKRGISTDTQYF
TGCAGCGTCGCCGAGTCGGCAAAGCGGGGTATTAGCACAGATACGCAGTATTTT
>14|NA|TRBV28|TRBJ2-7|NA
CATETTTGRYEQYF
TGTGCCACCGAGACAACGACCGGGCGATACGAGCAGTACTTC
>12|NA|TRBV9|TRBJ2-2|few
CASSADERELFF
TGTGCCAGCAGCGCCGACGAGAGGGAGCTGTTTTTT
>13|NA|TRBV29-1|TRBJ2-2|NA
CSVGDLNTGELFF
TGCAGCGTTGGGGACTTGAACACCGGGGAGCTGTTTTTT
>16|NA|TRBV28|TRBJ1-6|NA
CASTDTWTTYNSPLHF
TGTGCCAGCACCGATACATGGACTACCTATAATTCACCCCTCCACTTT
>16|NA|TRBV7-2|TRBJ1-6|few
CASSPESGLRGSPLHF
TGTGCCAGCAGCCCCGAGAGTGGGCTGAGGGGTTCACCCCTCCACTTT
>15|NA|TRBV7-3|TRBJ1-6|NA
CASSTTGSYNSPLHF
TGTGCCAGCAGCACTACTGGCTCCTATAATTCACCCCTCCACTTT
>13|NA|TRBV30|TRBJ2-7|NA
CAWSSLAEAEQYF
TGTGCCTGGAGTTCATTGGCAGAAGCCGAGCAGTACTTC
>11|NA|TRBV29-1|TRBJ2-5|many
CSVGSKETQYF
TGCAGCGTTGGTTCCAAAGAGACCCAGTACTTC
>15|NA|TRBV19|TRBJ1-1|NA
CASKPFLGLNTEAFF
TGTGCCAGTAAACCTTTTTTGGGTTTGAACACTGAAGCTTTCTTT
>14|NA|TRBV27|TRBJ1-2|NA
CASSLSGGGYGCTF
TGTGCCAGCAGTTTATCGGGGGGCGGCTATGGCTGCACCTTC
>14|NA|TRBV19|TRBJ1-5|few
CASSWGHPEEPQHF
TGTGCCAGTAGTTGGGGGCACCCCGAGGAGCCCCAGCATTTT
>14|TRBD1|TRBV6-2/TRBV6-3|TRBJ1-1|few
CASSPNRGNTEAFF
TGTGCCAGCAGTCCGAACAGGGGGAACACTGAAGCTTTCTTT
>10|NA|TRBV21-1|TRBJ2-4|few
CANPGYIQYF
TGTGCCAACCCGGGGTACATTCAGTACTTC
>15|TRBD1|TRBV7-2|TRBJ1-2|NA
CASSLAVTGGYGYTF
TGTGCCAGCAGCTTAGCAGTTACAGGGGGGTATGGCTACACCTTC
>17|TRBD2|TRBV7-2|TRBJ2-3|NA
CASSPGTSGGGTDTQYF
TGTGCCAGCAGCCCAGGGACTAGCGGGGGGGGCACAGATACGCAGTATTTT